This T cell receptor beta chain appears in the sequencing data of a study of CD8 T cells in ankylosing spondylitis (dated by TCRdb to about 2017). Concerning the study at large: The study set out to find disease-linked TCR variants by profiling T cell receptor beta repertoires in ankylosing spondylitis patients and healthy donors. Samples of peripheral blood were taken, and for ankylosing spondylitis patients, synovial fluid was collected as well. The full study cohort was made up of about 24 ankylosing spondylitis patients and 108 healthy donors.

A remark on this clonotype: The antigen this receptor binds is unknown. Per-base qualities were not stored, and no clone one base away is much larger.

The sequencer was an Illumina HiSeq 2500. TCR beta libraries were prepared by quantitative 5'-RACE with molecular barcodes. Per the source publication's procedure: To identify disease-linked TCR variants, a new computational method was used, one built on a probabilistic model of VDJ rearrangement. TCRdb reprocessing: public reads trimmed at Q25 with fastp, clones called with MiXCR, in-frame beta chains kept. All rows with the same CDR3 protein become a single entry with the most common DNA and genes. For this entry, the V and J calls and clone size follow TCRdb and not the study's own pipeline. The sample includes 150,000 to 200,000 distinct CDR3 sequences, with around a sixth observed a single time. Around 4.7% of the sample rests with the top ten. The CDR3, from cysteine to phenylalanine, totals 15 residues. CDR3 DNA only is kept here, 45 bases in frame from base 1. V is cut by 2 bases and J by 1 base, and the space between the germline ends is 8 bases. As encoded in the germline V gene, CDR1 is SGHAT while CDR2 is FQNNGV.

Broader findings and caveats from the paper: The disease-linked clones had a CD8+ phenotype and were found at relatively low frequencies in peripheral blood. A TCR beta motif made up of several highly homologous amino acid variants appeared to be characteristic of blood from ankylosing spondylitis patients. The disease-linked clones were reported as significantly enriched in matched synovial fluid samples from ankylosing spondylitis patients. Some of the motif variants had been reported before in the synovial fluid and blood of reactive arthritis patients, a finding that suggests common disease-initiation mechanisms.

Sequencing used blood, either unsorted or a sorted T cell fraction (not recorded which). The TCR comes from a male donor under 35 with ankylosing spondylitis or in good health (not recorded which). Donor details come from another sample of the same person, matched by shared clones. The rearranged chain carries TRBV11-2 and TRBJ2-2; the D gene is unclear. CDR3 protein: CASSLRTGNTGELFF. In nucleotides, the sequence is TGTGCCAGCAGCTTAAGGACGGGGAACACCGGGGAGCTGTTTTTT.